This T cell receptor (beta chain) was found in a study of cytomegalovirus exposure and HLA in healthy donors. CDR3 length: 14 amino acids. Germline V gene data show CDR1 as SNHLY and CDR2 as FYNNEI. Unmatched junction bases numbered 6, after V lost 4 bases and J lost 4 bases. Primers for the PCR totalled 60 Vbeta and 13 Jbeta. Data came from immunoSEQ multiplex PCR; TCRdb stores just in-frame clones and leaves some out. The sample contains 140,000 or so clones, 70% of which appear only once. J is TRBJ1-2 and V is TRBV2; 7 nucleotides align to TRBD1. Sequenced sample: PBMCs. This receptor was taken from a woman between 25 and 40 years old in good health and CMV-seronegative. This CDR3 reads CASSGYRGGYGYTF. DNA for the CDR3: TGTGCCAGCAGTGGGTACAGGGGAGGCTATGGCTACACCTTC.